This entry features one T cell receptor (beta chain) sequence. A much larger clone differs from this one at a single base, so this may be a read error. Each cDNA held unique molecular identifiers, and template switching gave it a universal primer site. TCRdb processed the 5' RACE reads anew with MiXCR; each CDR3 protein has one entry. The table shows 1.5 million to 2 million distinct CDR3 sequences, with about 31% occurring only once. Germline V gene sequence: CDR1 ENHRY, CDR2 SYGVKD. The CDR3 has 13 amino acids. V lost 4 bases and J 4 bases, leaving 10 bases between the germline ends. This sample stems from a study of identical twins.

This chain connects TRBV10-3 to TRBJ2-5; D remains unclear. The clonotype originates from a newborn girl in good health. Sequenced material: cord blood. CDR3 sequence (DNA): TGTGCCATCAGTGGAAAAGGAAGAGAGACCCAGTACTTC. This sequence encodes CAISGKGRETQYF.